The text below deals with one TCR beta chain. Antigen: not known. These data originate in a study of brain T cells in children with intractable seizures. Per germline, CDR1 LGHDT and CDR2 YNNKEL (reference sequence). This CDR3 is 15 amino acids long. Deletions cut 3 bases from V and 3 bases from J, with 14 bases between. Produced via immunoSEQ multiplex PCR; TCRdb's table is partial and in-frame only. The sample lists 55,000 to 80,000 clones; around 95% were seen once. Whole-study results and caveats: Pre-surgery blood may have been undersampled, hiding some clones. HCMV serostatus was not known, and viral specificity came from CDR3 similarity only.

Sequencing was limited to surgery cases with top T cell transcript signatures in brain tissue. Before surgery, patients took at least one anti-epileptic drug. Here the sequenced sample was peripheral blood, taken at surgery. The V call is TRBV3-1 (or the pseudogene TRBV3-2), the J call TRBJ1-1; the D is unclear. The receptor's source is a boy younger than two with focal cortical dysplasia and intractable seizures. Written as DNA, the CDR3 is TGTGCCAGCAGCCAGGTTCCTAAGGGTGACACTGAAGCTTTCTTT. Its protein product is CASSQVPKGDTEAFF.